What follows are 19 T cell receptor beta chains derived from one specimen sequenced in a study of cytomegalovirus exposure and HLA in healthy donors. The PCR was carried out with 60 Vbeta primers and 13 Jbeta primers. Assay used: immunoSEQ multiplex PCR; TCRdb lists only in-frame clones, some missing. The data hold roughly 110,000 clones, with approximately 80% observed a single time. Material: PBMCs. These receptors came from a male donor in good health and CMV-seronegative.

In its sample, this clone was seen once. This chain links TRBV6-1 with TRBJ2-7; 9 positions match TRBD1. This CDR3 is 13 amino acids long. Trimming took 6 bases from V and 5 from J; bases not matched to a gene: 5. CDR1 and CDR2 (germline): MNHNS, SASEGT. CDR3 protein: CASRRTGVDEQYF. CDR3 nucleotides: TGTGCCAGCAGACGGACAGGGGTCGACGAGCAGTACTTC.

This clone was recorded only once. The chain combines TRBV2 with TRBJ2-7; TRBD2 aligns across 7 bases. CDR3 length: 15 residues. CDR1 and CDR2 (germline): SNHLY, FYNNEI. The junction had 7 bases not matched to a gene; V was cut back by 5 bases and J by 0 bases. DNA of the CDR3: TGTGCCAGCAGTCAAGTATGGGGGGGCTCCTACGAGCAGTACTTC. Residues: CASSQVWGGSYEQYF. Combining the CDR3 with reference TRBV2 and TRBJ2-7 gives the whole variable domain EPEVTQTPSHQVTQMGQEVILRCVPISNHLYFYWYRQILGQKVEFLVSFYNNEISEKSEIFDDQFSVERPDGSNFTLKIRSTKLEDSAMYFCASSQVWGGSYEQYFGPGTRLTVT.

This clone was seen a few times. The chain is built from TRBV27 and TRBJ2-7; tentative D call: TRBD1 (6 bases). V shed 4 bases and J shed 6 bases, with 13 bases lying between them. This CDR3 has 13 amino acids. Germline V gives CDR1 MNHEY, CDR2 SMNVEV (reference sequence). CDR3 sequence (DNA): TGTGCCAGCAGTTCCTACAGGGCTTCCGAGCAGTACTTC. Protein: CASSSYRASEQYF.

The chain couples TRBV19 to TRBJ1-4; TRBD1 aligns across 8 bases. This CDR3 is built from 14 residues. CDR1 and CDR2 from the germline V gene are LNHDA and SQIVND (reference sequence). The junction had 8 bases not matched to a gene; V was cut back by 6 bases and J by 8 bases. CDR3 sequence reads: CASRWTGLNEKLFF. For the CDR3, the DNA is TGTGCCAGTAGATGGACAGGGTTAAACGAAAAACTGTTTTTT.

As for this clone: In the same sample, other DNA sequences code for this CDR3. This chain uses TRBV5-6 with TRBJ2-7; 10 positions agree with TRBD2. This CDR3 spans 14 amino acids. Germline values: CDR1 SGHDT, CDR2 YYEEEE. The V and J ends lost 2 bases and 7 bases, in that order; junction bases with no gene match: 6. The CDR3, as DNA: TGTGCCAGCAGCTTCCTAGCGGGAGTCGGTGAGCAGTACTTC. The encoded protein is CASSFLAGVGEQYF. Combining the CDR3 with reference TRBV5-6 and TRBJ2-7 gives the whole variable domain DAGVTQSPTHLIKTRGQQVTLRCSPKSGHDTVSWYQQALGQGPQFIFQYYEEEERQRGNFPDRFSGHQFPNYSSELNVNALLLGDSALYLCASSFLAGVGEQYFGPGTRLTVT.

This clone was seen a single time. The V gene is TRBV30, the J gene TRBJ2-7; D unresolved. The V end was cut by 0 bases, the J end by 7 bases, with 13 bases between. The CDR3 totals 13 residues. Per germline, CDR1 GTSNPN and CDR2 SVGIG (reference sequence). The CDR3 reads CAWSVLPRWEQYF. In nucleotides, the CDR3 is TGTGCCTGGAGTGTACTTCCCCGGTGGGAGCAGTACTTC.

The chain carries TRBV27 and TRBJ1-3, with 7 bases matching TRBD1. This CDR3 comprises 15 residues. Germline values: CDR1 MNHEY, CDR2 SMNVEV (reference sequence). V shed 5 bases and J 4 bases; nucleotides not matched to a gene: 8. The CDR3 reads CASSPTGTAGNTIYF. CDR3 DNA sequence: TGTGCCAGCAGTCCCACCGGGACAGCCGGAAACACCATATATTTT.

This clone showed up just once. This chain uses TRBV28 with TRBJ2-1; 10 bases agree with TRBD2. There are 14 residues in the CDR3. CDR1 is MDHEN and CDR2 is SYDVKM in the germline V gene. The trim removed 5 bases at V and 6 bases at J, leaving 4 bases unmatched. The CDR3 nucleotides are TGTGCCAGCAGTCGGCTAGCGGGAGCCAATGAGCAGTTCTTC. It translates to CASSRLAGANEQFF.

The gene calls are TRBV2 and TRBJ1-1; D is ambiguous. The CDR3 runs to 13 residues. V lost 6 bases and J lost 1, with 9 bases in between. CDR1 SNHLY and CDR2 FYNNEI come from the germline V gene. The CDR3 reads CASRDTRNTEAFF. The CDR3 bases are TGTGCCAGCAGAGATACCAGGAACACTGAAGCTTTCTTT.

V gene TRBV27 combines with J gene TRBJ2-3; TRBD2 might be the D (5 bases). The V and J ends lost 1 base and 4 bases respectively, with 6 bases between them. The CDR3 runs 13 residues. CDR1 MNHEY and CDR2 SMNVEV come from the germline V gene (reference sequence). In DNA form, the CDR3 reads TGTGCCAGCAGTTTATTGAGGGCAGATACGCAGTATTTT. It translates to CASSLLRADTQYF.

V gene TRBV6-7 combines with J gene TRBJ1-4; 7 positions agree with TRBD1. TRBV6-7 is labeled an ORF, and its function is uncertain. The CDR3 consists of 13 residues. V was clipped by 7 bases and J by 4 bases; unmatched bases: 3. CDR3 sequence: CASIGQDNEKLFF. The CDR3 nucleotides read TGTGCCAGCATTGGACAGGATAATGAAAAACTGTTTTTT.

This chain uses TRBV5-1 with TRBJ2-2; TRBD1 is a possible D gene (6 bases). The CDR3 has 15 residues. Per the germline V gene, CDR1 is SGHRS and CDR2 is YFSETQ. The V end was cut by 2 bases, the J end by 4 bases, with 12 bases between. The DNA of the CDR3 is TGCGCCAGCAGCTTAGGGGGTCTTAGCACCGGGGAGCTGTTTTTT. This encodes CASSLGGLSTGELFF.

V and J are TRBV25-1 and TRBJ2-1, with a possible D match to TRBD1 (6 bases). The germline gives CDR1 MGHDK, CDR2 SYGVNS. The ends were cut back, 7 bases at V and 3 bases at J, with 13 bases in the middle. This CDR3 spans 14 amino acids. The chain's CDR3 is CASNTGTLYNEQFF. Here the CDR3 DNA reads TGTGCCAGCAATACCGGGACACTCTACAATGAGCAGTTCTTC.

This clone was detected once. This rearrangement joins TRBV30 to TRBJ2-7; weak D call: TRBD1 (5 bases). This CDR3 spans 13 amino acids. Germline V gene lookup returns CDR1 GTSNPN and CDR2 SVGIG (reference sequence). V shed 2 bases and J shed 1 base, with 9 bases lying between them. The CDR3 region is CAWSSGQSYEQYF. The DNA for the CDR3 is TGTGCCTGGAGTTCAGGGCAATCCTACGAGCAGTACTTC.

V gene TRBV6-1 combines with J gene TRBJ2-7; 7 nucleotides align to TRBD2. Trimming at V came to 8 bases and at J to 6 bases, leaving 13 bases not matched to a gene. This CDR3 spans 14 amino acids. CDR1 and CDR2 from the germline V gene are MNHNS and SASEGT. CDR3 sequence: CASGHPGRDGEQYF. DNA of the CDR3: TGTGCCAGCGGCCACCCGGGGAGGGATGGCGAGCAGTACTTC.

The chain combines TRBV28 with TRBJ2-5; D not resolved. The CDR3 consists of 14 residues. Germline CDR1 reads MDHEN; CDR2 reads SYDVKM. Trimming cost V 6 bases and J 1 base, with 12 bases left between them. The CDR3 protein is CASRPTPVQETQYF. CDR3 in DNA: TGTGCCAGCAGGCCCACCCCAGTCCAAGAGACCCAGTACTTC.

The V gene is TRBV28, the J gene TRBJ1-5, with D tentatively TRBD1 (5 bases). Trimming pared 7 bases from V and 6 bases from J, leaving 22 bases between. Germline CDR1 is MDHEN and CDR2 is SYDVKM. The CDR3 totals 16 residues. CDR3: CASTTPFGVGGQPQHF. The CDR3 nucleotides are TGTGCCAGCACCACCCCCTTCGGGGTCGGGGGTCAGCCCCAGCATTTT.

The chain combines TRBV18 with TRBJ2-7; possibly TRBD2 for D (5 bases). Germline CDR1 is KGHSH and CDR2 is LQKENI. The CDR3 covers 14 residues. Trimming pared 1 base from V and 2 bases from J, leaving 9 bases between. The CDR3, as DNA: TGTGCCAGCTCACCACGGTGGGAGACCTACGAGCAGTACTTC. Its translation is CASSPRWETYEQYF.

The CDR3 region is CASVRDRNYTF. The CDR3 nucleotides read TGTGCCAGCGTTCGGGACAGAAACTACACCTTC. This sequence joins TRBV7-9 and TRBJ1-2; 7 bases align to TRBD1. J lost 10 bases, V lost 8 bases, and 7 bases had no gene match. Looked up from germline, CDR1 is SEHNR and CDR2 is FQNEAQ (reference sequence). The CDR3 loop spans 11 amino acids.